Each of the 20 T cell receptor beta chains below was sequenced from the same sample in a study of blood T cell repertoires in COVID-19. TCRdb's table, derived via immunoSEQ multiplex PCR, lists solely in-frame clones and lacks some. In the table there are 85,000 to 95,000 clones, roughly nine tenths of which are singletons. Sequences were obtained from peripheral blood. The receptor set was obtained from a woman older than 75 with active COVID-19.

This clone was seen a few times. The chain is built from TRBV5-4 and TRBJ1-1, with D perhaps matching TRBD1 (6 bases). CDR3 length: 13 amino acids. Trimming pared 0 bases from V and 4 bases from J, leaving 7 bases between. CDR1 is SGHNT, CDR2 YYREEE, per germline (reference sequence). Here the CDR3 reads CASSLEGGTEAFF. CDR3 coding DNA: TGTGCCAGCAGCTTGGAAGGGGGCACTGAAGCTTTCTTT. The whole variable domain, remainder taken from reference TRBV5-4 and TRBJ1-1, is ETGVTQSPTHLIKTRGQQVTLRCSSQSGHNTVSWYQQALGQGPQFIFQYYREEENGRGNFPPRFSGLQFPNYSSELNVNALELDDSALYLCASSLEGGTEAFFGQGTRLTVV.

The chain employs TRBV27 and TRBJ2-7, with D unclear. The CDR3 runs to 14 residues. Germline V gene data show CDR1 as MNHEY and CDR2 as SMNVEV (reference sequence). V was pared by 5 bases and J by 2 bases, with 13 bases between. The CDR3, as DNA: TGTGCCAGCAGTCGCTTTCGGCTAGCCTACGAGCAGTACTTC. Amino acid sequence: CASSRFRLAYEQYF.

This clone has a single count. The chain recombines TRBV7-2 with TRBJ2-3; a weak D match, TRBD2 (6 bases). Trimming took off 0 bases at V and 5 bases at J, with 9 bases between the two ends. The CDR3 has 14 amino acids. CDR1 and CDR2 from the germline V gene are SGHTA and FQGNSA. CDR3 nucleotides: TGTGCCAGCAGCTTAGCGGGAGGTCGAGATACGCAGTATTTT. Amino acids: CASSLAGGRDTQYF.

In this sample, this clone turned up a few times. This chain links TRBV27 with TRBJ2-3; 7 bases match TRBD2. The CDR3 covers 16 residues. The J segment lost 2 bases and the V segment lost 3 bases, leaving 8 bases of the junction unmatched. Germline CDR1 is MNHEY and CDR2 is SMNVEV (reference sequence). The CDR3, as DNA: TGTGCCAGCAGTTTGGGACTACCCCAATTCACAGATACGCAGTATTTT. Amino acid sequence: CASSLGLPQFTDTQYF.

This clone was seen just once. This chain uses TRBV5-5 with TRBJ2-5; maybe TRBD1 (5 bases). The V gene lost 4 bases and the J gene lost 5 bases, with 12 bases spanning the gap. Germline values: CDR1 SGHKS, CDR2 YYEKEE (reference sequence). CDR3 length: 13 amino acids. DNA for the CDR3: TGTGCCAGCAGCGCCCTCTACAGGGAGACCCAGTACTTC. It yields the protein CASSALYRETQYF.

The chain combines TRBV11-2 with TRBJ2-5; 8 nucleotides align to TRBD2. The ends lost 3 bases at V and 5 bases at J; junction bases unmatched: 8. The V gene's germline CDR1 is SGHAT and CDR2 FQNNGV. The length of the CDR3 is 15 residues. In DNA, the CDR3 is TGTGCCAGCAGCTTCGGGCTAGCGGGTGGTGAGACCCAGTACTTC. This sequence encodes CASSFGLAGGETQYF.

The chain recombines TRBV7-2 with TRBJ1-2, with 7 nucleotides matching TRBD1. This CDR3 region has 14 residues. Trimming cost V 1 base and J 5 bases; bases outside gene matches: 4. CDR1 is SGHTA, CDR2 FQGNSA, per germline. The CDR3 DNA reads as TGTGCCAGCAGCTTAGTTCCCAGGGGGTATGGCTACACCTTC. As protein: CASSLVPRGYGYTF.

The chain is built from TRBV30 and TRBJ2-1; a possible D gene is TRBD2 (5 bases). The CDR3 runs 14 residues. Germline V CDR1 and CDR2: GTSNPN, SVGIG (reference sequence). V shed 2 bases and J shed 5 bases, with 13 bases lying between them. CDR3: CAWSLGSSHNEQFF. The CDR3 DNA is TGTGCCTGGAGTCTGGGCTCTAGCCACAATGAGCAGTTCTTC.

The V gene is TRBV10-3, the J gene TRBJ1-1; no clear D. The germline V and J ends were trimmed by 5 bases and 1 base, with 8 bases remaining between them. The CDR3 is 13 amino acids. Germline CDR1 is ENHRY and CDR2 is SYGVKD. As DNA, the CDR3 is TGTGCCATCAGTTCAAATCCGAACACTGAAGCTTTCTTT. Translated: CAISSNPNTEAFF.

The chain couples TRBV2 to TRBJ2-4; D is possibly TRBD1 (6 bases). The CDR3 is 15 amino acids. Germline V gives CDR1 SNHLY, CDR2 FYNNEI. The V and J ends lost 5 bases and 0 bases respectively, with 11 bases between them. The CDR3 nucleotides read TGTGCCAGCAGTCAGGACAGATTAGCCAAAAACATTCAGTACTTC. Translated, it gives CASSQDRLAKNIQYF.

This clone has just one count. This chain links TRBV27 with TRBJ2-3, with unresolved D. V dropped 11 bases and J dropped 4 bases, with 10 bases sitting between them. The germline CDR1 and CDR2 sequences are MNHEY and SMNVEV (reference sequence). CDR3 length equals 11 residues. CDR3 nucleotide sequence: TGTGCCCCCCCCGAGGCAGATACGCAGTATTTT. This encodes CAPPEADTQYF.

V gene TRBV5-6 combines with J gene TRBJ2-7; D perhaps matches TRBD2 (6 bases). The CDR3 is 15 residues long. CDR1 and CDR2 (germline): SGHDT, YYEEEE. V lost 4 bases, J lost 0 bases, and 14 bases lay in between. The CDR3 DNA follows: TGTGCCAGCAGCCCCCTACGGGACTTCTCCTACGAGCAGTACTTC. Translating gives CASSPLRDFSYEQYF.

This chain links TRBV4-3 with TRBJ1-2; D uncertain. There are 14 residues in the CDR3. The ends were cut back, 3 bases at V and 3 bases at J, with 11 bases in the middle. Germline V CDR1 and CDR2: LGHNA, YSLEER. The CDR3 DNA follows: TGCGCCAGCAGCCAGGTACTTACTTACTATGGCTACACCTTC. Amino acids: CASSQVLTYYGYTF.

This sequence joins TRBV5-1 and TRBJ2-7; D gene uncertain. Germline V gene data show CDR1 as SGHRS and CDR2 as YFSETQ. V gave up 0 bases and J gave up 6 bases, with 16 bases separating them. The CDR3 totals 15 residues. DNA for the CDR3: TGCGCCAGCAGCTTGGAATCGGCAGGATCTGGCGAGCAGTACTTC. Its protein product is CASSLESAGSGEQYF.

This clone came up once. This rearrangement joins TRBV5-4 to TRBJ2-1, with D possibly TRBD2 on 5 matching bases. CDR1 is SGHNT, CDR2 YYREEE, per germline (reference sequence). The CDR3 sequence is 16 residues long. V was trimmed by 3 bases and J by 0 bases, leaving 13 bases between them. This CDR3 reads CASSSPGGSSYNEQFF. In nucleotides, the CDR3 is TGTGCCAGCAGCTCCCCCGGTGGGAGCTCCTACAATGAGCAGTTCTTC.

This chain connects TRBV3-1 (or the pseudogene TRBV3-2) to TRBJ2-3; 14 bases map to TRBD2. With V trimmed by 4 bases and J by 4 bases, 4 bases remained unmatched. This CDR3 region has 16 residues. The V gene's germline CDR1 is LGHDT and CDR2 YNNKEL (reference sequence). The CDR3 coding sequence is TGTGCCAGCAGCCCAGGGACTAGCGGGAGCCCAGATACGCAGTATTTT. This codes for CASSPGTSGSPDTQYF.

This clone showed up just once. V usage is TRBV6-5 and J usage is TRBJ2-1, with 8 bases matching TRBD1. V was pared by 4 bases and J by 3 bases, with 8 bases of the junction left unmatched. This CDR3 is 16 amino acids long. CDR1 and CDR2 from the germline V gene are MNHEY and SVGAGI. CDR3 residues: CASSSSGTGNYNEQFF. CDR3 in DNA: TGTGCCAGCAGTTCCTCCGGGACAGGAAACTACAATGAGCAGTTCTTC.

On this clone: Mismatch with germline at one junction end may stem from a read error. CDR3 in amino acids: CAGSRAGESSYEQYF. The CDR3 DNA reads as TGTGCCGGCAGCCGGGCCGGGGAGAGCTCCTACGAGCAGTACTTC. This rearrangement joins TRBV6-5 to TRBJ2-7, with TRBD2 as a possible D gene (5 bases). This CDR3 region has 15 residues. Germline CDR1 is MNHEY and CDR2 is SVGAGI.

This clone has only one observation. The chain carries TRBV28 and TRBJ2-2; 9 nucleotides line up with TRBD1. Germline assignment: CDR1 MDHEN and CDR2 SYDVKM. The CDR3 runs 15 residues. The V and J ends lost 7 bases and 4 bases, in that order; junction bases with no gene match: 7. CDR3 sequence reads: CASTHDRGGTGELFF. CDR3 DNA: TGTGCCAGCACCCATGACAGGGGGGGCACCGGGGAGCTGTTTTTT.

The chain has TRBV24-1 and TRBJ2-2, with 9 bases aligning to TRBD1. Germline CDR1 reads KGHDR; CDR2 reads SFDVKD. The CDR3 has 15 residues. J lost 4 bases, V lost 7 bases, and 6 bases had no gene match. In DNA form, the CDR3 reads TGTGCCACCAGGGGACAGGGTATAGGCACCGGGGAGCTGTTTTTT. Translation gives CATRGQGIGTGELFF.